This T cell receptor (beta chain) originates from a study of blood T cell repertoires in COVID-19. TCRdb keeps only in-frame clones here, not all; method: immunoSEQ multiplex PCR. This sample has 150,000 to 190,000 clones, with 80% to 90% found just once. Per germline, CDR1 MNHEY and CDR2 SMNVEV (reference sequence). Trimming took off 3 bases at V and 0 bases at J, with 9 bases between the two ends. The CDR3 contains 14 residues. This chain connects TRBV27 to TRBJ2-7, with a possible D match to TRBD2 (6 bases). This receptor was obtained from a woman aged 60 to 75 with COVID-19, enrolled during active disease. Sequencing used peripheral blood. The CDR3 region has the DNA TGTGCCAGCAGTTTGCGGGAAGGCTCCTACGAGCAGTACTTC. This gives the protein CASSLREGSYEQYF.